These 25 T cell receptor beta chains were all obtained from the same sample, sequenced in a study of control samples from healthy donors and cancer patients. Using immunoSEQ multiplex PCR, the repertoire was profiled, and TCRdb retains in-frame clones only, with some absent. The sample has 96,000 or so clones; 85% to 95% are singletons. The sequenced sample was blood. All receptors come from a man younger than 35 in good health.

The chain is built from TRBV2 and TRBJ2-7; D might be TRBD2 (5 bases). This CDR3 comprises 15 residues. The germline V and J ends were trimmed by 0 bases and 2 bases, with 11 bases remaining between them. CDR1 and CDR2 from the germline V gene are SNHLY and FYNNEI. The DNA for the CDR3 is TGTGCCAGCAGTGAAGCAGACGGGGAGCCCTACGAGCAGTACTTC. It encodes CASSEADGEPYEQYF. The whole variable domain, filled in from reference TRBV2 and TRBJ2-7, reads EPEVTQTPSHQVTQMGQEVILRCVPISNHLYFYWYRQILGQKVEFLVSFYNNEISEKSEIFDDQFSVERPDGSNFTLKIRSTKLEDSAMYFCASSEADGEPYEQYFGPGTRLTVT.

V and J are TRBV6-1 and TRBJ1-1, with D uncertain. Trimming left V 0 bases short and J 1 base short, with 15 bases between. CDR3 length: 17 residues. Germline V gene data show CDR1 as MNHNS and CDR2 as SASEGT. CDR3 loop: CASSEAPTPRWNTEAFF. CDR3 DNA sequence: TGTGCCAGCAGTGAAGCGCCGACACCTAGGTGGAACACTGAAGCTTTCTTT.

The chain links TRBV2 to TRBJ2-3; D is uncertain. CDR3 length: 15 residues. Per germline, CDR1 SNHLY and CDR2 FYNNEI. Trimming removed 9 bases at V and 0 bases at J, with 16 bases between. CDR3 sequence reads: CASRRDRRSTDTQYF. For the CDR3, the DNA is TGTGCCAGTCGACGTGATCGGAGAAGCACAGATACGCAGTATTTT.

The V gene is TRBV2, the J gene TRBJ1-1; D is uncertain. Germline-derived CDR1 and CDR2 are SNHLY and FYNNEI. V was pared by 6 bases and J by 0 bases, with 8 bases between. There are 13 residues in the CDR3. CDR3: CASRTTMNTEAFF. The CDR3 nucleotides are TGTGCCAGCAGGACAACCATGAACACTGAAGCTTTCTTT.

The genes are TRBV10-3 and TRBJ2-3; D not certain. This CDR3 is 13 amino acids long. The V gene lost 2 bases and the J gene lost 2 bases, with 5 bases spanning the gap. Germline CDR1 ENHRY, CDR2 SYGVKD. This CDR3 reads CAISEDSTDTQYF. Written as DNA, the CDR3 is TGTGCCATCAGTGAGGACTCCACAGATACGCAGTATTTT.

This chain uses TRBV6-2 or TRBV6-3 with TRBJ1-1; tentative D call: TRBD1 (5 bases). Trimming removed 1 base at V and 4 bases at J, with 7 bases between. This CDR3 comprises 13 residues. Germline V gene sequence: CDR1 MNHEY, CDR2 SVGEGT. DNA for the CDR3: TGTGCCAGCAGTTACTTTGGGGCCACTGAAGCTTTCTTT. This codes for CASSYFGATEAFF.

The gene calls are TRBV29-1 and TRBJ1-2; 7 bases fit TRBD1. The CDR3 is 16 residues long. With 1 base clipped from V and 2 bases from J, the junction kept 10 bases outside the gene matches. Looked up from germline, CDR1 is SQVTM and CDR2 is ANQGSEA. In nucleotides, the CDR3 is TGCAGCGTTGAAGGTCTGATGCAGGGGGAGAACTATGGCTACACCTTC. Protein product: CSVEGLMQGENYGYTF. Complete variable domain (other parts from reference TRBV29-1 and TRBJ1-2): SAVISQKPSRDICQRGTSLTIQCQVDSQVTMMFWYRQQPGQSLTLIATANQGSEATYESGFVIDKFPISRPNLTFSTLTVSNMSPEDSSIYLCSVEGLMQGENYGYTFGSGTRLTVV.

The rearrangement links TRBV5-8 to TRBJ2-2; D is ambiguous. Germline CDR1 reads SGHTS; CDR2 reads YDEGEE. The CDR3 sequence is 14 residues long. Trimming left V 0 bases short and J 3 bases short, with 6 bases between. Here the CDR3 DNA reads TGTGCCAGCAGCTTGGGCTTGTACACCGGGGAGCTGTTTTTT. Translation: CASSLGLYTGELFF.

The rearrangement joins TRBV9 to TRBJ2-3; 8 bases align to TRBD2. The CDR3 loop spans 15 amino acids. The V gene end was trimmed by 3 bases and the J gene end by 2 bases; junction bases not matched to a gene: 5. The V gene's germline CDR1 is SGDLS and CDR2 YYNGEE. CDR3 nucleotides: TGTGCCAGCAGCGACAGCGGGGGACCCACAGATACGCAGTATTTT. Protein product: CASSDSGGPTDTQYF.

V is TRBV6-2 or TRBV6-3 and J is TRBJ1-6; D not resolved. V gave up 3 bases and J gave up 7 bases, with 7 bases separating them. The CDR3 totals 13 residues. The germline CDR1 and CDR2 sequences are MNHEY and SVGEGT. This CDR3 is CASSYWENSPLHF. CDR3 bases: TGTGCCAGCAGTTATTGGGAGAATTCACCCCTCCACTTT.

The genes are TRBV19 and TRBJ1-4; D call uncertain. The CDR3 runs to 15 residues. Trimming pared 3 bases from V and 5 bases from J, leaving 13 bases between. In germline, CDR1 is LNHDA, CDR2 SQIVND (reference sequence). CDR3 DNA: TGTGCCAGTAGTATCAGTCGTTTGGAAAATGAAAAACTGTTTTTT. It codes for CASSISRLENEKLFF. Complete variable domain (other parts from reference TRBV19 and TRBJ1-4): DGGITQSPKYLFRKEGQNVTLSCEQNLNHDAMYWYRQDPGQGLRLIYYSQIVNDFQKGDIAEGYSVSREKKESFPLTVTSAQKNPTAFYLCASSISRLENEKLFFGSGTQLSVL.

The CDR3 spells CASSEPGAANNEQFF. Here the CDR3 DNA reads TGTGCCAGCAGTGAACCGGGGGCCGCGAACAATGAGCAGTTCTTC. The chain combines TRBV6-1 with TRBJ2-1, with D perhaps matching TRBD1 or TRBD2 (6 bases each). CDR1 and CDR2 (germline): MNHNS, SASEGT. This CDR3 has 15 amino acids. Trimming shortened V by 2 bases and J by 5 bases, and 13 bases separated the two germline ends.

The CDR3 sequence: CAGARRGSDYGYTF. CDR3 bases: TGTGCCGGAGCACGTAGGGGGTCGGATTATGGCTACACCTTC. The chain has TRBV7-9 and TRBJ1-2, with D possibly TRBD1 on 6 matching bases. The CDR3 is 14 amino acids. V lost 11 bases and J 5 bases, leaving 21 bases between the germline ends. CDR1 SEHNR and CDR2 FQNEAQ come from the germline V gene (reference sequence).

This chain joins TRBV19 and TRBJ1-4; possible D gene TRBD1, 6 bases. V was trimmed by 3 bases and J by 1 base, leaving 15 bases between them. This CDR3 comprises 17 residues. Germline CDR1 LNHDA, CDR2 SQIVND (reference sequence). The CDR3 region is CASSIDRFDGTNEKLFF. In DNA form, the CDR3 reads TGTGCCAGTAGTATTGACAGGTTCGATGGAACTAATGAAAAACTGTTTTTT.

In its sample, this clone was seen once. The chain combines TRBV30 with TRBJ2-7; no clear D gene. The CDR3 sequence is 13 residues long. V lost 0 bases and J 3 bases, leaving 9 bases between the germline ends. Germline assignment: CDR1 GTSNPN and CDR2 SVGIG (reference sequence). CDR3 sequence: CAWSVYGGYEQYF. CDR3 nucleotide sequence: TGTGCCTGGAGTGTATACGGCGGCTACGAGCAGTACTTC.

The chain has TRBV14 and TRBJ1-3; no definite D call. The ends were cut back, 0 bases at V and 11 bases at J, with 11 bases in the middle. This CDR3 is 13 amino acids long. The germline CDR1 and CDR2 sequences are SGHDN and FVKESK. The CDR3: CASSQEEPGSIYF. Here the CDR3 DNA reads TGTGCCAGCAGCCAAGAAGAGCCGGGATCCATATATTTT.

This clone was seen more than once but under ten times. The V gene is TRBV4-3, the J gene TRBJ2-5; D is unclear. Germline V gives CDR1 LGHNA, CDR2 YSLEER. The CDR3 spans 15 residues. V lost 1 base, J lost 2 bases, and 11 bases lay in between. CDR3 bases: TGCGCCAGCAGCCAAGGTCTAGGGTATCAAGAGACCCAGTACTTC. It yields the protein CASSQGLGYQETQYF.

The chain links TRBV13 to TRBJ1-2, with a weak D call TRBD1 (6 bases). This CDR3 spans 12 amino acids. Germline V gene sequence: CDR1 PRHDT, CDR2 FYEKMQ (reference sequence). Trimming removed 1 base at V and 6 bases at J, with 6 bases between. CDR3 DNA: TGTGCCAGCAGCTTAGCAGGGGATGGCTACACCTTC. Its translation is CASSLAGDGYTF.

The chain recombines TRBV3-1 (or the pseudogene TRBV3-2) with TRBJ2-7, with D hard to call. The V end lost 4 bases, the J end lost 2 bases, and 9 bases lay between the germline ends. The V gene's germline CDR1 is LGHDT and CDR2 YNNKEL (reference sequence). CDR3 length: 13 amino acids. The CDR3 loop is CASSREVTYEQYF. CDR3 sequence (DNA): TGTGCCAGCAGCCGTGAGGTAACCTACGAGCAGTACTTC.

The chain recombines TRBV15 with TRBJ2-4, with unresolved D. This CDR3 is built from 15 residues. Trimming left V 8 bases short and J 0 bases short, with 14 bases between. CDR1 and CDR2 (germline): LNHNV, YYDKDF (reference sequence). The CDR3 spells CATAPDDLAKNIQYF. In nucleotides, the CDR3 is TGTGCCACCGCCCCGGATGACTTAGCCAAAAACATTCAGTACTTC.

The chain uses TRBV7-6 and TRBJ2-2; 7 bases align to TRBD2. Germline CDR1 SGHVS, CDR2 FNYEAQ. The CDR3 is 16 amino acids. Unmatched junction bases numbered 7, after V lost 4 bases and J lost 2 bases. The CDR3 spells CASSSASGRNTGELFF. The CDR3 nucleotides read TGTGCCAGCAGCTCAGCTAGCGGAAGAAACACCGGGGAGCTGTTTTTT.

The J gene is TRBJ2-1, the V gene TRBV9, with 7 positions matching TRBD1. V shed 4 bases and J 1 base; nucleotides not matched to a gene: 5. CDR1 is SGDLS, CDR2 YYNGEE, per germline. CDR3 length: 15 residues. The CDR3 region is CASSPTGSSYNEQFF. CDR3 in DNA: TGTGCCAGCAGCCCGACAGGGTCTTCCTACAATGAGCAGTTCTTC.

The chain joins TRBV6-5 to TRBJ2-5, with unresolved D. V shed 0 bases and J shed 5 bases, with 10 bases lying between them. The CDR3 has 14 residues. CDR1 is MNHEY and CDR2 is SVGAGI in the germline V gene. Written as DNA, the CDR3 is TGTGCCAGCAGTTACTCGAGATCCGCCGAGACCCAGTACTTC. Translating gives CASSYSRSAETQYF.

The V call is TRBV4-1, the J call TRBJ2-5; TRBD2 matches 12 bases. Germline lookup yields CDR1 MGHRA and CDR2 YSYEKL. With 0 bases clipped from V and 5 bases from J, the junction kept 13 bases outside the gene matches. The CDR3 loop spans 19 amino acids. In nucleotides, the CDR3 is TGCGCCAGCAGCCAAGATGAACGACTAGCGGGGGTGGGGGTCGAGACCCAGTACTTC. Encoded protein: CASSQDERLAGVGVETQYF.

V usage is TRBV10-2 and J usage is TRBJ1-2; perhaps TRBD1 as D (6 bases). V lost 2 bases and J lost 6, with 7 bases in between. Germline values: CDR1 WSHSY, CDR2 SAAADI. The CDR3 runs to 12 residues. CDR3 in DNA: TGCGCCAGCAGTGAGCAGGGGAATGGCTACACCTTC. It encodes CASSEQGNGYTF.